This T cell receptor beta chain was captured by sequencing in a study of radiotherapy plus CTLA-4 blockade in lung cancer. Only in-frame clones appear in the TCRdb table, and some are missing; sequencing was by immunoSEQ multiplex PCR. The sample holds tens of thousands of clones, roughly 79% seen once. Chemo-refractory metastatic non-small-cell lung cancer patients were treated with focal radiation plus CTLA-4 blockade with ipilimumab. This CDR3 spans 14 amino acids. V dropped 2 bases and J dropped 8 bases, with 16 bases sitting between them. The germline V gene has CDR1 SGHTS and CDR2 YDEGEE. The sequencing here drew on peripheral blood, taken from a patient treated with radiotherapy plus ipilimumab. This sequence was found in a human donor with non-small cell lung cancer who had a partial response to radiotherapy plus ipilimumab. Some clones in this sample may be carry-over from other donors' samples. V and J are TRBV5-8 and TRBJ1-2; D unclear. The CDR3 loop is CASSLPSLPWGYTF. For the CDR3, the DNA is TGTGCCAGCAGCTTACCAAGCCTGCCGTGGGGCTACACCTTC.